The clone carrying this T cell receptor (beta chain) was found many times. Its antigen is unidentified. TCRdb recomputed calls from the reads with MiXCR, one row per CDR3 protein. The sample carries some 250,000 distinct CDR3 sequences, approximately 9.1% recorded once. This specimen belongs to a study of T cell repertoires in cytomegalovirus infection. Study information: Public TCR beta signatures provided an indication of both CMV infection and a matching HLA type.

Overall study findings and caveats: CMV carriers with the relevant HLA were identified by cumulative public TCR beta family frequency. CMV-specific TCR beta clonotypes restricted by HLA-C were the ones dominating the ex vivo response.

This clonotype originated in a human donor in good health (CMV status not recorded). Some clones in this sample may be carry-over from other donors' samples. The sequencing sample was made of PBMCs.

CDR3 loop: CASGGGWAGGAETQYF. DNA for the CDR3: TGTGCCAGCGGGGGCGGATGGGCGGGAGGGGCAGAGACCCAGTACTTC. The V gene is TRBV7-2, the J gene TRBJ2-5; the match to TRBD2 covers 9 bases. This CDR3 has 16 residues. From germline, CDR1 is SGHTA and CDR2 FQGNSA. J was trimmed by 4 bases and V by 8 bases; bases with no gene match: 14.